A single sample gave rise to the 11 T cell receptor beta chains below, sequenced in a study of T cell clonality in common variable immunodeficiency. Data came from immunoSEQ multiplex PCR; TCRdb stores just in-frame clones and leaves some out. Recorded here are under 40,000 clones, none singletons. Material: peripheral blood mononuclear cells. The receptor source for this set is a person aged 18 to 70 in good health.

In its sample, this clone was seen many times. The sequenced fragment ends 3 residues before the CDR3 boundary, so the rest is inferred from the germline J gene. The rearrangement uses TRBV5-5 and TRBJ2-3, with TRBD1 matching 7 bases. The length of the CDR3 is 14 residues. The ends lost 4 bases at V and 2 bases at J; junction bases unmatched: 4. CDR1 is SGHKS and CDR2 is YYEKEE in the germline V gene (reference sequence). CDR3 sequence: CASSKGQYTDTQYF. The covered CDR3 bases are TGTGCCAGCAGCAAGGGACAGTACACAGATACG. Drawing the rest from reference TRBV5-5 and TRBJ2-3, the complete variable domain is DAGVTQSPTHLIKTRGQQVTLRCSPISGHKSVSWYQQVLGQGPQFIFQYYEKEERGRGNFPDRFSARQFPNYSSELNVNALLLGDSALYLCASSKGQYTDTQYFGPGTRLTVL.

This clone was seen many times. The read is 3 residues too short to cover the CDR3 end, so that end is filled in from the germline J gene. V usage is TRBV28 and J usage is TRBJ1-2; D not resolved. This CDR3 contains 15 residues. From germline, CDR1 is MDHEN and CDR2 SYDVKM. CDR3 DNA (partial): TGTGCCAGCAGTTCAACACGAGGACTAGCCCACGAC. This gives the protein CASSSTRGLAHD. The entire CDR3 protein reads CASSSTRGLAHDYTF.

This clone was observed many times. The CDR3 end is not reached by the read, which stops 3 residues before it; the germline J gene fills it in. The rearrangement uses TRBV5-1 and TRBJ2-7, with 7 bases aligning to TRBD1. CDR3 length equals 14 residues. CDR1 SGHRS and CDR2 YFSETQ come from the germline V gene. J gave up 2 bases and V 5 bases, and 7 bases lay outside the gene matches. Partial CDR3 DNA: TGCGCCAGCAGACGATTCCAGGGGGCCTACGAG. The encoded protein is CASRRFQGAYE. The complete CDR3 reads CASRRFQGAYEQYF.

In this sample, this clone turned up many times. The part of the CDR3 DNA that was read is TGTGCCAGTAGTAGGAGGGACAGGGAAGCCACTGAA. This sequence encodes CASSRRDREATE. The whole CDR3 is CASSRRDREATEAFF. The chain uses TRBV19 and TRBJ1-1; TRBD1 matches at 9 bases. The read gets to within 3 residues of the CDR3 end, and the germline J gene fills in the rest. The germline gives CDR1 LNHDA, CDR2 SQIVND (reference sequence). With V trimmed by 4 bases and J by 4 bases, 7 bases remained unmatched. The CDR3 runs to 15 residues. The entire variable domain, with the rest obtained from reference TRBV19 and TRBJ1-1, is as follows: DGGITQSPKYLFRKEGQNVTLSCEQNLNHDAMYWYRQDPGQGLRLIYYSQIVNDFQKGDIAEGYSVSREKKESFPLTVTSAQKNPTAFYLCASSRRDREATEAFFGQGTRLTVV.

This clone was seen at least ten times. From the germline J gene comes the end of the CDR3, since the read stops 3 residues before it. The chain employs TRBV4-2 and TRBJ1-5, with 9 positions matching TRBD1. V lost 2 bases, J lost 4 bases, and 6 bases stayed unmatched. The CDR3 is 16 residues long. Germline CDR1 LGHNA, CDR2 YNFKEQ. The CDR3 loop reads CASSQPGGTGNQPQHF. CDR3 DNA, as far as it was read: TGTGCCAGCAGCCAACCGGGCGGGACAGGGAATCAGCCC.

There are many counts of this clone. From the germline J gene comes the end of the CDR3, since the read stops 3 residues before it. The chain combines TRBV2 with TRBJ1-6; unclear D gene. The CDR3 extends over 15 amino acids. Trimming left V 6 bases short and J 3 bases short, with 12 bases between. Germline V gene lookup returns CDR1 SNHLY and CDR2 FYNNEI. CDR3 DNA, as far as it was read: TGTGCCAGCAGCCCATCCTCAGGCTATAATTCACCC. It codes for CASSPSSGYNSP. The complete CDR3 reads CASSPSSGYNSPLHF.

This clone was observed many times. This chain's CDR3 is CASAPTGTSGRNEQFF. The CDR3 bases that were read are TGTGCCAGCGCCCCAACCGGGACTAGCGGGAGGAATGAG. The V call is TRBV19, the J call TRBJ2-1; 15 bases are a match to TRBD2. The CDR3 end lies 3 residues beyond the end of the read and is filled in from the germline J gene. This CDR3 spans 16 amino acids. The germline V gene encodes CDR1 LNHDA and CDR2 SQIVND (reference sequence). V lost 9 bases and J lost 7; bases outside the gene matches: 10.

This clone came up many times. The read gets to within 3 residues of the CDR3 end, and the germline J gene fills in the rest. The genes are TRBV2 and TRBJ2-7; 13 nucleotides match TRBD2. Germline-derived CDR1 and CDR2 are SNHLY and FYNNEI. V trimming: 5 bases; J trimming: 6 bases; junction bases outside the gene matches: 4. CDR3 length equals 14 residues. CDR3 sequence: CASSPGTSGTEQYF. The sequenced CDR3 bases are TGTGCCAGCAGTCCCGGGACTAGCGGGACCGAG.

Ten or more counts support this clone. Sequencing ends 3 residues short of the CDR3 end; the germline J gene provides the rest. The chain employs TRBV19 and TRBJ2-1; D might be TRBD2 (7 bases). Germline CDR1 is LNHDA and CDR2 is SQIVND (reference sequence). The V end lost 4 bases, the J end lost 8 bases, and 18 bases lay between the germline ends. The CDR3 is made up of 15 amino acids. The CDR3 protein is CASSTPGRGGDEQFF. The CDR3 DNA, read in part, is TGTGCCAGTAGTACCCCTGGTAGGGGGGGTGATGAG.

This clone was found many times. Sequencing ends 3 residues short of the CDR3 end; the germline J gene provides the rest. The chain employs TRBV7-8 and TRBJ1-3, with a weak D call TRBD1 (5 bases). The CDR3 loop spans 17 amino acids. V shed 2 bases and J shed 4 bases, with 18 bases lying between them. Germline loops: CDR1 SGHVS, CDR2 FQNEAQ. This CDR3 reads CASSLRSWAGRGNTIYF. CDR3 bases read: TGTGCCAGCAGCTTAAGATCCTGGGCAGGGAGAGGAAACACC. Using reference TRBV7-8 and TRBJ1-3 for the parts outside the CDR3, the full variable domain is GAGVSQSPRYKVAKRGQDVALRCDPISGHVSLFWYQQALGQGPEFLTYFQNEAQLDKSGLPSDRFFAERPEGSVSTLKIQRTQQEDSAVYLCASSLRSWAGRGNTIYFGEGSWLTVV.

The sample holds many counts of this clone. The CDR3 end lies 3 residues beyond the end of the read and is filled in from the germline J gene. This sequence joins TRBV5-8 and TRBJ2-5, with a tentative D call TRBD2 (5 bases). Germline lookup yields CDR1 SGHTS and CDR2 YDEGEE. This CDR3 contains 15 residues. V lost 4 bases, J lost 5 bases, and 18 bases lay in between. Incomplete CDR3 DNA: TGTGCCAGCAGCCAAAGGGTAGGACTGGGGGAGACC. It specifies CASSQRVGLGET. The full CDR3 reads CASSQRVGLGETQYF.